The 10 T cell receptor beta chains reported below all come from one sample, sequenced in a study of PD-1 blockade in classical Hodgkin lymphoma. Sequencing was performed with immunoSEQ multiplex PCR; in TCRdb, only in-frame clones are kept and a portion is missing. This table has 50,000 to 75,000 clones, more than 75% appearing once. Every patient had relapsed following autologous stem cell transplantation, and cohorts differed in brentuximab vedotin exposure. The material was peripheral blood mononuclear cells (PBMCs), obtained before the second cycle of nivolumab. The receptors here all came from a human donor with classical Hodgkin lymphoma.

This clone was seen once. V gene TRBV5-1 combines with J gene TRBJ1-3; D unresolved. The CDR3 contains 13 residues. Germline lookup yields CDR1 SGHRS and CDR2 YFSETQ. V lost 4 bases and J lost 0, with 5 bases in between. CDR3 in amino acids: CASSLSSGNTIYF. DNA of the CDR3: TGCGCCAGCAGCCTAAGCTCTGGAAACACCATATATTTT.

The rearrangement joins TRBV6-6 to TRBJ2-7, with D possibly being TRBD1 or TRBD2 (5 bases each). The V and J ends lost 6 bases and 1 base respectively, with 10 bases between them. Germline V gene lookup returns CDR1 MNHNY and CDR2 SVGAGI (reference sequence). The CDR3 covers 13 residues. CDR3 sequence: CASRRDGSYEQYF. CDR3 coding DNA: TGTGCCAGCAGACGGGACGGATCCTACGAGCAGTACTTC.

This clone was seen only once. This chain connects TRBV28 to TRBJ2-1; TRBD2 aligns across 13 bases. This CDR3 spans 20 amino acids. Germline CDR1 MDHEN, CDR2 SYDVKM. After removal of 2 bases from V and 0 bases from J, the junction contained 10 bases not matched to a gene. The CDR3 loop reads CASSLPTSGGFLSSYNEQFF. CDR3 DNA: TGTGCCAGCAGTTTACCGACTAGCGGGGGGTTCTTAAGCTCCTACAATGAGCAGTTCTTC.

The gene calls are TRBV10-1 and TRBJ1-6; possible D gene TRBD1, 6 bases. The germline V gene encodes CDR1 WNHNN and CDR2 SYGVQD (reference sequence). V lost 0 bases, J lost 11 bases, and 8 bases lay in between. The CDR3 is 13 amino acids. This CDR3 reads CASSESGGTPLHF. The CDR3 DNA is TGCGCCAGCAGTGAGTCGGGGGGCACACCCCTCCACTTT.

This chain connects TRBV6-5 to TRBJ1-6; TRBD1 matches at 8 bases. J gave up 10 bases and V 4 bases, and 12 bases lay outside the gene matches. Germline V lookup: CDR1 MNHEY, CDR2 SVGAGI. This CDR3 has 16 residues. This CDR3 is CASSSPGQGSRSPLHF. The CDR3 nucleotides are TGTGCCAGCAGTTCCCCCGGACAGGGTAGTAGATCACCCCTCCACTTT.

The chain joins TRBV6-5 to TRBJ1-2; D is unresolved. Trimming left V 7 bases short and J 7 bases short, with 19 bases between. Germline V CDR1 and CDR2: MNHEY, SVGAGI. This CDR3 is built from 14 residues. The CDR3 DNA follows: TGTGCCAGCAACTCTCGGAAGAACCAAGGTGGCTACACCTTC. Translation: CASNSRKNQGGYTF.

The chain links TRBV5-1 to TRBJ2-2; D is uncertain. Germline CDR1 reads SGHRS; CDR2 reads YFSETQ. The CDR3 runs to 15 residues. V was clipped by 0 bases and J by 7 bases, with 13 bases between them. CDR3 in DNA: TGCGCCAGCAGCTTGGCCGCGGCGTCGGTCGGGGAGCTGTTTTTT. Encoded protein: CASSLAAASVGELFF.

In DNA form, the CDR3 reads TGTGCCAGCAGTGCCACAGGGGGCCCTAATGAAAAACTGTTTTTT. Translation: CASSATGGPNEKLFF. This chain uses TRBV6-1 with TRBJ1-4; the match to TRBD1 covers 9 bases. Germline assignment: CDR1 MNHNS and CDR2 SASEGT. V lost 4 bases and J lost 3; bases outside the gene matches: 3. CDR3 length equals 15 residues.

The chain employs TRBV4-1 and TRBJ1-4; 7 bases fit TRBD1. The germline V gene encodes CDR1 MGHRA and CDR2 YSYEKL. This CDR3 comprises 16 residues. Unmatched junction bases numbered 12, after V lost 3 bases and J lost 8 bases. In nucleotides, the CDR3 is TGCGCCAGCAGCCATGAAACAGGGGCGCGTAACGAAAAACTGTTTTTT. Protein: CASSHETGARNEKLFF.

The chain couples TRBV6-5 to TRBJ1-1; 9 positions agree with TRBD1. V lost 2 bases and J lost 11; bases outside the gene matches: 9. This CDR3 comprises 14 residues. CDR1 and CDR2 (germline): MNHEY, SVGAGI. The CDR3 nucleotides read TGTGCCAGCAGTTACACGGGACAGGGAGAGGGTGCTTTCTTT. Its protein is CASSYTGQGEGAFF.